The following is a T cell receptor beta chain sequence with its context. This record belongs to a study of blood T cell repertoires in COVID-19. Data came from immunoSEQ multiplex PCR; TCRdb stores just in-frame clones and leaves some out. The data show around 250,000 clones, 91% seen once. The CDR3 runs 14 residues. V lost 5 bases to trimming and J lost 2 bases, with 12 bases between them. Germline V CDR1 and CDR2: SGDLS, YYNGEE. The sequence was obtained from a human donor in a cohort exposed to, infected with or recovered from COVID-19 (not recorded which). The donor label of this sample is uncertain. Sequenced input: PBMCs or T cells enriched from blood (not recorded which). The rearrangement links TRBV9 to TRBJ2-3, with D maybe TRBD2 (5 bases). This chain's CDR3 is CASSPAGPTDTQYF. The CDR3 DNA sequence: TGTGCCAGCAGTCCCGCGGGCCCCACAGATACGCAGTATTTT.